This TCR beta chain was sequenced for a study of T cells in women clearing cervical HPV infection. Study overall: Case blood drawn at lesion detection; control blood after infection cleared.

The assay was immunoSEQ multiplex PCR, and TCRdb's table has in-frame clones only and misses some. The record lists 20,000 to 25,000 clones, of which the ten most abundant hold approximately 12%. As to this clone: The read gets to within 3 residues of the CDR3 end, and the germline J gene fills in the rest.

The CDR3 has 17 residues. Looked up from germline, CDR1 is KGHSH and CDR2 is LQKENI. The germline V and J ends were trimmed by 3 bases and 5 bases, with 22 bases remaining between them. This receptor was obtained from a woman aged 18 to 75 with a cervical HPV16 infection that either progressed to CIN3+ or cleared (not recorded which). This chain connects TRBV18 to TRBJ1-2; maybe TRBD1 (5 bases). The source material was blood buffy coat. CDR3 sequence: CASSPLTSTRADYGYTF. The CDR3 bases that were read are TGTGCCAGCTCACCTCTAACGTCTACCAGGGCTGATTATGGC.